This passage covers 12 T cell receptor beta chains from one sample sequenced in a study of T cell repertoires in cytomegalovirus infection. Using its own MiXCR run on the reads, TCRdb lists one record per CDR3 protein. The profile shows 350,000 to 500,000 distinct CDR3 sequences, under 40% of them singletons. Input material: PBMCs. The origin of the receptors is a human donor in good health (CMV status not recorded). Some clones in this sample may be carry-over from other donors' samples.

This clonotype was seen repeatedly, ten times or more. The chain recombines TRBV7-6 with TRBJ2-7; 7 nucleotides match TRBD1. CDR1 and CDR2 from the germline V gene are SGHVS and FNYEAQ. The V segment lost 6 bases and the J segment 6 bases; nucleotides outside the gene matches: 11. The CDR3 sequence is 14 residues long. CDR3 DNA sequence: TGTGCCAGCAGTCCAAGAGACAGGGCGGCCGAGCAGTACTTC. It codes for CASSPRDRAAEQYF.

V and J are TRBV20-1 and TRBJ1-5; D not resolved. This CDR3 contains 14 residues. With 0 bases removed from V and 3 bases from J, the gap between germline ends came to 9 bases. Germline CDR1 reads DFQATT; CDR2 reads SNEGSKA (reference sequence). CDR3 in DNA: TGCAGTGCTAGAGAGGTCAGAATCAATCAGCCCCAGCATTTT. This sequence encodes CSAREVRINQPQHF.

The rearrangement links TRBV18 to TRBJ2-3; D gene unclear. Germline V CDR1 and CDR2: KGHSH, LQKENI. This CDR3 contains 16 residues. The V gene lost 3 bases and the J gene lost 3 bases, with 16 bases spanning the gap. DNA of the CDR3: TGTGCCAGCTCACCCTACGAGTGGGGTCAAACAGATACGCAGTATTTT. Translated, it gives CASSPYEWGQTDTQYF.

Worth noting for this clonotype: The CDR3 carries no conserved terminal phenylalanine or tryptophan, so it likely arises from a read error. The rearrangement uses TRBV28 and TRBJ2-5, with D perhaps TRBD1 (6 bases). V was clipped by 5 bases and J by 4 bases, with 14 bases between them. CDR3 length: 14 residues. In germline, CDR1 is MDHEN, CDR2 SYDVKM. The CDR3 sequence is CASSTRTDGETQYL. CDR3 sequence (DNA): TGTGCCAGCAGTACCCGGACAGACGGAGAGACCCAGTACCTC.

This clonotype has just a few counts. The chain carries TRBV7-2 and TRBJ2-7; no clear D. CDR1 and CDR2 from the germline V gene are SGHTA and FQGNSA. The CDR3 is made up of 14 amino acids. The V end was cut by 1 base, the J end by 0 bases, with 7 bases between. The CDR3 reads CASSLVASSYEQYF. The CDR3 DNA sequence: TGTGCCAGCAGCTTAGTGGCCAGCTCCTACGAGCAGTACTTC.

This clonotype appeared many times. The chain couples TRBV7-2 to TRBJ2-7, with D perhaps matching TRBD1 (6 bases). V lost 1 base, J lost 4 bases, and 17 bases lay in between. This CDR3 contains 16 residues. From germline, CDR1 is SGHTA and CDR2 FQGNSA. In DNA form, the CDR3 reads TGTGCCAGCAGCTTAGATGAGCGCAGGGGCTTGTACGAGCAGTACTTC. Amino acids: CASSLDERRGLYEQYF.

The table lists this clonotype with many counts. The gene calls are TRBV7-2 and TRBJ2-7; TRBD2 might be the D (6 bases). Germline loops: CDR1 SGHTA, CDR2 FQGNSA. The V end was cut by 1 base, the J end by 3 bases, with 13 bases between. This CDR3 contains 15 residues. In DNA form, the CDR3 reads TGTGCCAGCAGCTTAGGCGGGGTAAGAAGCTACGAGCAGTACTTC. It translates to CASSLGGVRSYEQYF.

This clonotype has more than one count but fewer than ten. The V and J genes are TRBV15 and TRBJ2-7; possible D gene TRBD1, 6 bases. The V gene's germline CDR1 is LNHNV and CDR2 YYDKDF (reference sequence). The CDR3 loop spans 14 amino acids. Trimming pared 1 base from V and 0 bases from J, leaving 7 bases between. The CDR3: CATSRGRGSYEQYF. CDR3 bases: TGTGCCACCAGCAGAGGCAGGGGCTCCTACGAGCAGTACTTC.

The V and J genes are TRBV7-6 and TRBJ2-1; 7 bases fit TRBD2. Germline V gives CDR1 SGHVS, CDR2 FNYEAQ. V shed 1 base, J shed 2 bases, and the junction held 8 bases outside the gene matches. The CDR3 extends over 17 amino acids. The CDR3 bases are TGTGCCAGCAGCTTAGTGGCCTACGGGGGGACCTACAATGAGCAGTTCTTC. It codes for CASSLVAYGGTYNEQFF. Looking up the rest from reference TRBV7-6 and TRBJ2-1 gives the full variable domain: GAGVSQSPRYKVTKRGQDVALRCDPISGHVSLYWYRQALGQGPEFLTYFNYEAQQDKSGLPNDRFSAERPEGSISTLTIQRTEQRDSAMYRCASSLVAYGGTYNEQFFGPGTRLTVL.

This clonotype appeared once. The chain has TRBV10-3 and TRBJ2-1; 15 positions match TRBD2. This CDR3 has 17 amino acids. V lost 4 bases and J lost 3; bases outside the gene matches: 4. CDR1 ENHRY and CDR2 SYGVKD come from the germline V gene. The CDR3 here is CAISVGTSGGNYNEQFF. The DNA of the CDR3 is TGTGCCATCAGTGTAGGGACTAGCGGGGGGAACTACAATGAGCAGTTCTTC.

The chain is built from TRBV27 and TRBJ1-2, with a tentative D call TRBD1 (6 bases). The CDR3 extends over 16 amino acids. Germline CDR1 MNHEY, CDR2 SMNVEV (reference sequence). Trimming cost V 5 bases and J 2 bases, with 18 bases left between them. As DNA, the CDR3 is TGTGCCAGCAGTCCATTCCCGGCAGGGGCGAACTATGGCTACACCTTC. Its protein is CASSPFPAGANYGYTF.

The rearrangement links TRBV18 to TRBJ1-1; D is perhaps TRBD1 (5 bases). Germline lookup yields CDR1 KGHSH and CDR2 LQKENI. This CDR3 spans 14 amino acids. The V end lost 3 bases, the J end lost 6 bases, and 14 bases lay between the germline ends. This chain's CDR3 is CASSPSSGGPEAFF. The CDR3 region has the DNA TGTGCCAGCTCACCGAGTTCGGGGGGTCCTGAAGCTTTCTTT.